The table lists the clone carrying this T cell receptor beta chain with a few counts. Its target is not known. CD4+CD45RO+CD25- cells were isolated as memory CD4+ T cells. Study-wide results and caveats: The larger-cohort validation was restricted to a single TCR beta V-J rearrangement rather than whole repertoires.

There are 15 residues in the CDR3. From germline, CDR1 is MGHRA and CDR2 YSYEKL. V was clipped by 4 bases and J by 6 bases; unmatched bases: 9. After constant-region reverse-primer amplification, full-length variable regions underwent semi-nested PCR with Nested Universal Primer A. One entry per CDR3 protein results from TCRdb running MiXCR on the 5' RACE reads. Among under 65,000 distinct CDR3 sequences listed, 25% to 30% were seen once. V and J are TRBV4-1 and TRBJ2-1, with 7 positions matching TRBD2. Sequencing was carried out using tumor-infiltrating memory CD4+ T cells sorted from the breast tumor. Stated subset: memory CD4+ T cells, CD4+CD45RO+CD25-. This TCR was recovered from a female donor with breast cancer. CDR3 DNA sequence: TGCGCCAGCAGCCCCCAGCCGGGGGGAGGCAATGAGCAGTTCTTC. Its translation: CASSPQPGGGNEQFF.